This T cell receptor (beta chain) was profiled in a study of CD8 T cells in ankylosing spondylitis. Researchers built TCR beta libraries using quantitative 5'-RACE with molecular barcodes. Using its own MiXCR run on the 5' RACE reads, TCRdb lists one record per CDR3 protein. Of roughly 150,000 distinct CDR3 sequences listed, about 32% are singletons. This clonotype was seen at least ten times. V dropped 4 bases and J dropped 4 bases, with 15 bases sitting between them. This CDR3 spans 15 amino acids. Germline loops: CDR1 SGHNT, CDR2 YENEEA. This clonotype was obtained from a male donor with ankylosing spondylitis. The chain recombines TRBV11-3 with TRBJ2-3, with TRBD2 as a possible D gene (6 bases). The sequenced sample consisted of synovial fluid, either unsorted or a sorted T cell fraction (not recorded which). The CDR3 spells CASSSEGLGADTQYF. The CDR3 nucleotides are TGTGCCAGCAGCTCTGAGGGACTCGGGGCAGATACGCAGTATTTT.